This is a list of T cell receptor beta chains from one sample in a study of radiotherapy plus CTLA-4 blockade in lung cancer. Sequencing used immunoSEQ multiplex PCR; TCRdb keeps in-frame clones, though not all of them. The sample has tens of thousands of clones; roughly 79% are singletons. This sample comprised peripheral blood, obtained from a patient treated with radiotherapy plus ipilimumab. Receptors were obtained from a human donor with non-small cell lung cancer whose response to radiotherapy plus ipilimumab could not be evaluated. Some clones in this sample may be carry-over from other donors' samples. CDR3s include the opening cysteine and the closing phenylalanine or tryptophan. D genes are given only for firm matches. Part of the rows lack a size; the others show once, few, many or a class for expanded clones.

>TRBV6-5|TRBJ1-3|TRBD1|.
TGTGCCAGCAGTCGACAGGGTACCGGAAACACCATATATTTT
CASSRQGTGNTIYF
>TRBV6-6|TRBJ2-5|.|.
TGTGCCAGCAGTTACTACGGAGAGACCCAGTACTTC
CASSYYGETQYF
>TRBV7-9|TRBJ2-1|TRBD1|.
TGTGCCAGCAGCTTCCTTGAGGGGGCCCCAGGGAATGAGCAGTTCTTC
CASSFLEGAPGNEQFF
>TRBV28|TRBJ1-4|.|few
TGTGCCAGCAGTTTAACGAGGGGGCTGTTTTTT
CASSLTRGLFF
>TRBV6-1|TRBJ1-2|.|.
TGTGCCAGCAGTCCTGACAGGAACTATGGCTACACCTTC
CASSPDRNYGYTF
>TRBV7-2|TRBJ1-2|TRBD1|.
TGTGCCAGCAGCTTACCCCCGGGACAGGGGGGCGGCTACACCTTC
CASSLPPGQGGGYTF
>TRBV5-1|TRBJ2-7|.|.
TGCGCCAGCAGCTTGGGACAGGCGATGAACGAGCAGTACTTC
CASSLGQAMNEQYF
>TRBV5-8|TRBJ2-1|.|.
TGTGCCAGTCCATCCGGGACACCTTACGTCGGCAATGAGCAGTTCTTC
CASPSGTPYVGNEQFF
>TRBV27|TRBJ2-1|TRBD2|.
TGTGCCAGCAGTTCGCACGGACTAGCGGGGGGGCGCAGCTCCTACAATGAGCAGTTCTTC
CASSSHGLAGGRSSYNEQFF
>TRBV9|TRBJ1-3|.|few
TGTGCCTCCCAGGCAGGAAGCATGATCTCTGGAAACACCATATATTTT
CASQAGSMISGNTIYF
>TRBV10-2|TRBJ1-1|TRBD1|.
TGCGCCAGCAGTGAAATTAGGGACAGGGGCACTGAAGCTTTCTTT
CASSEIRDRGTEAFF
>TRBV5-1|TRBJ2-3|TRBD1|.
TGCGCCAGCAGCTGGGACAGGAACACAGATACGCAGTATTTT
CASSWDRNTDTQYF
>TRBV27|TRBJ1-1|TRBD1|once
TGTGCCAGCAGGTTAATACAGGGGGCCGATGAAGCTTTCTTT
CASRLIQGADEAFF
>TRBV2|TRBJ1-6|.|.
TGTGCCTCGCTAGACGGCACCAGAAGTTCACCCCTCCACTTT
CASLDGTRSSPLHF
>TRBV10-3|TRBJ2-7|TRBD2|once
TGTGCCACCCGACTAGCGGGGACCTACGAGCAGTACTTC
CATRLAGTYEQYF